The rows below give T cell receptor beta chains drawn from one sample of a study of T cells after posttransplantation cyclophosphamide. Clones were sequenced by immunoSEQ multiplex PCR, and TCRdb holds only the in-frame ones, with some missing. The sample includes a few thousand clones, 80% of them seen just once. The input for sequencing was PBMCs, taken after allogeneic stem cell transplant with posttransplant cyclophosphamide. Every receptor here comes from a male patient between 45 and 59 years old who received an allogeneic stem cell transplant from a related donor and was CMV-positive. Some T cells may have come from the graft donor. Both conserved end residues are part of each CDR3. A D gene is named only where the DNA matches it firmly. Clone sizes are given selectively: once, few, many, or a class where the clone is expanded.

CDR3nt: TGTGCCATCAGTGATGGGACAGGGGGAGAAGAGACCCAGTACTTC
CDR3aa: CAISDGTGGEETQYF
j_gene: TRBJ2-5
d_gene: TRBD1
v_gene: TRBV10-3
abundance: .

CDR3nt: TGTGCCAGCAGCCAACAGGGGGTCCAAGCTTTCTTT
CDR3aa: CASSQQGVQAFF
j_gene: TRBJ1-1
d_gene: TRBD1
v_gene: TRBV7-9
abundance: few

CDR3nt: TGTGCCAGCAGCCCGTCCCATACACAGGGGGCAGGAGTCTATGGCTACACCTTC
CDR3aa: CASSPSHTQGAGVYGYTF
j_gene: TRBJ1-2
d_gene: TRBD1
v_gene: TRBV9
abundance: once

CDR3nt: TGTGCCAGCAGCGCCGGACTAGCGGGAGCCTCCTACGAGCAGTACTTC
CDR3aa: CASSAGLAGASYEQYF
j_gene: TRBJ2-7
d_gene: TRBD2
v_gene: TRBV5-6
abundance: .

CDR3nt: TGTGCCAGCAGTTTAGGGGGCGCAGTAAATAATTCACCCCTCCACTTT
CDR3aa: CASSLGGAVNNSPLHF
j_gene: TRBJ1-6
d_gene: .
v_gene: TRBV27
abundance: .

CDR3nt: TGTGCCTGGAGTGTTAGCTCTGGGGCCAACGTCCTGACTTTC
CDR3aa: CAWSVSSGANVLTF
j_gene: TRBJ2-6
d_gene: .
v_gene: TRBV30
abundance: .

CDR3nt: TGTGCCAGCAGCGTTATAAAAGAGTTCCAAGAGACCCAGTACTTC
CDR3aa: CASSVIKEFQETQYF
j_gene: TRBJ2-5
d_gene: .
v_gene: TRBV7-9
abundance: once

CDR3nt: TGCGCCAGCAGCCCGGATCCGGGGTCTCTCGTGAATGAGCAGTTCTTC
CDR3aa: CASSPDPGSLVNEQFF
j_gene: TRBJ2-1
d_gene: .
v_gene: TRBV4-1
abundance: .

CDR3nt: TGCGCCAGCAGCCAAGTAATTCAGCGGGGGGGGAATACGCAGTATTTT
CDR3aa: CASSQVIQRGGNTQYF
j_gene: TRBJ2-3
d_gene: TRBD2
v_gene: TRBV4-3
abundance: .

CDR3nt: TGTGCCAGCAGCTTGTGGGGCGTTTATTACGAGCAGTACTTC
CDR3aa: CASSLWGVYYEQYF
j_gene: TRBJ2-7
d_gene: .
v_gene: TRBV5-6
abundance: few

CDR3nt: TGTGCCAGTAGTATAGATCTAGGCAGCTACGAGCAGTACTTC
CDR3aa: CASSIDLGSYEQYF
j_gene: TRBJ2-7
d_gene: .
v_gene: TRBV19
abundance: .

CDR3nt: TGCGCCAGCAGCTTGGGCAGGGACGAGCAGTACTTC
CDR3aa: CASSLGRDEQYF
j_gene: TRBJ2-7
d_gene: .
v_gene: TRBV5-1
abundance: .

CDR3nt: TGTGCCAGCATCCTGGGGCACGAGCAGTACTTC
CDR3aa: CASILGHEQYF
j_gene: TRBJ2-7
d_gene: .
v_gene: TRBV11-2
abundance: .

CDR3nt: TGCGCCAGCAGCTTGCTAGCGGGAAGCTCCTACGAGCAGTACTTC
CDR3aa: CASSLLAGSSYEQYF
j_gene: TRBJ2-7
d_gene: TRBD2
v_gene: TRBV5-1
abundance: .

CDR3nt: TGTGCCAGCAGTGCAGATCGAGGGTGGGGAGGCTACAATGAGCAGTTCTTC
CDR3aa: CASSADRGWGGYNEQFF
j_gene: TRBJ2-1
d_gene: .
v_gene: TRBV6-1
abundance: .

CDR3nt: TGCAGCGTTTCTCTAATTCAAGAGACCCAGTACTTC
CDR3aa: CSVSLIQETQYF
j_gene: TRBJ2-5
d_gene: .
v_gene: TRBV29-1
abundance: .

CDR3nt: TGTGCCAGCAGCGGGACAGTAATGTTATACGAGCAGTACTTC
CDR3aa: CASSGTVMLYEQYF
j_gene: TRBJ2-7
d_gene: TRBD1
v_gene: TRBV2
abundance: .

CDR3nt: TGTGCCAGCAGTCCCTGGGACAGGGGGAACACTGAAGCTTTCTTT
CDR3aa: CASSPWDRGNTEAFF
j_gene: TRBJ1-1
d_gene: TRBD1
v_gene: TRBV27
abundance: few

CDR3nt: TGTGCCAGTAGTATAGTGTCCCCCTCTACAGGGGTGGATGGCTACACCTTC
CDR3aa: CASSIVSPSTGVDGYTF
j_gene: TRBJ1-2
d_gene: TRBD1
v_gene: TRBV19
abundance: .

CDR3nt: TGTGCCAGCAGTTACGGGGGCCAGAACTATGGCTACACCTTC
CDR3aa: CASSYGGQNYGYTF
j_gene: TRBJ1-2
d_gene: .
v_gene: TRBV6-5
abundance: few

CDR3nt: TGTGCTAGTGGTTTGGGGGCTAGCGGGAGCTACAATGAGCAGTTCTTC
CDR3aa: CASGLGASGSYNEQFF
j_gene: TRBJ2-1
d_gene: TRBD2
v_gene: TRBV12-5
abundance: .

CDR3nt: TGTGCCAGTAATCATCAGGGTATAGGGAACTATGGCTACACCTTC
CDR3aa: CASNHQGIGNYGYTF
j_gene: TRBJ1-2
d_gene: .
v_gene: TRBV19
abundance: .

CDR3nt: TGTGCCAGCAGTGATTCCGTCGTGTTCTCTACCGGGGAGCTGTTTTTT
CDR3aa: CASSDSVVFSTGELFF
j_gene: TRBJ2-2
d_gene: .
v_gene: TRBV2
abundance: .

CDR3nt: TGCGCCAGCAGCTTAGACAGGGGCACTGAAGCTTTCTTT
CDR3aa: CASSLDRGTEAFF
j_gene: TRBJ1-1
d_gene: TRBD1
v_gene: TRBV5-1
abundance: .

CDR3nt: TGTGCCAGCAGCTTAGAAGGGGCCTACGAGCAGTACTTC
CDR3aa: CASSLEGAYEQYF
j_gene: TRBJ2-7
d_gene: .
v_gene: TRBV7-8
abundance: few

CDR3nt: TGTGCCAGCAGCTTGAACAAATACAATGAGCAGTTCTTC
CDR3aa: CASSLNKYNEQFF
j_gene: TRBJ2-1
d_gene: .
v_gene: TRBV7-7
abundance: few

CDR3nt: TGCAGCGTTGAAGGAGGGGGGGCTCTGGGCACAGATACGCAGTATTTT
CDR3aa: CSVEGGGALGTDTQYF
j_gene: TRBJ2-3
d_gene: .
v_gene: TRBV29-1
abundance: .

CDR3nt: TGTGCCATCAGTGAGTCGAAAGGCGGGAGTAGTTTAGAGACCCAGTACTTC
CDR3aa: CAISESKGGSSLETQYF
j_gene: TRBJ2-5
d_gene: TRBD2
v_gene: TRBV10-3
abundance: .

CDR3nt: TGTGCCAGTAGTCCGCGGACAGGGGGTTCTAGCAATCAGCCCCAGCATTTT
CDR3aa: CASSPRTGGSSNQPQHF
j_gene: TRBJ1-5
d_gene: TRBD1
v_gene: TRBV19
abundance: .

CDR3nt: TGTGCCAGCAGCTCAGGGAGGGGAACCCAGTACTTC
CDR3aa: CASSSGRGTQYF
j_gene: TRBJ2-5
d_gene: TRBD2
v_gene: TRBV7-2
abundance: .